Following are 7 T cell receptor beta chains from one sample sequenced in a study of human T cells and chemical hapten exposure. Described treatment: therapeutic diphenylcyclopropenone sensitization with weekly scalp DPC. The library attached unique molecular identifiers to individual cDNA molecules. Via MiXCR, TCRdb re-called the reads, giving one row per CDR3 protein. Of around 800 distinct CDR3 sequences in the sample, approximately 63% were seen once. The sample was whole blood, taken before DPC sensitization or 2, 6, or about 24 weeks after (not recorded which). Receptors originate from an adult with alopecia areata. Some clones in this sample may be carry-over from other donors' samples. This table probably holds off-target reads from a library built for another chain.

The V gene is TRBV18, the J gene TRBJ2-7, with a weak D call TRBD1 (7 bases). The germline V gene encodes CDR1 KGHSH and CDR2 LQKENI. V lost 5 bases and J 7 bases, leaving 15 bases between the germline ends. The CDR3 length is 13 residues. The CDR3 sequence is CASSNRGGGEQYF. The CDR3 DNA reads TGTGCCAGCTCAAACAGGGGAGGCGGGGAGCAGTACTTC.

This clonotype appeared a single time. The chain links TRBV9 to TRBJ2-5; TRBD2 aligns across 15 bases. The CDR3 totals 17 residues. From germline, CDR1 is SGDLS and CDR2 YYNGEE. J gave up 2 bases and V 4 bases, and 6 bases lay outside the gene matches. The DNA for the CDR3 is TGTGCCAGCAGCCAGGGACTAGCGGGAGGAGGGCAAGAGACCCAGTACTTC. Translated, it gives CASSQGLAGGGQETQYF.

The genes are TRBV4-3 and TRBJ2-3; D might be TRBD1 (6 bases). The CDR3 consists of 15 residues. V was clipped by 3 bases and J by 0 bases, with 10 bases between them. CDR1 LGHNA and CDR2 YSLEER come from the germline V gene. CDR3 coding DNA: TGCGCCAGCAGCCATAGGGACACGAGCACAGATACGCAGTATTTT. As protein: CASSHRDTSTDTQYF.

The chain is built from TRBV28 and TRBJ2-3; 7 bases line up with TRBD2. With 3 bases clipped from V and 6 bases from J, the junction kept 6 bases outside the gene matches. This CDR3 has 14 residues. Germline-derived CDR1 and CDR2 are MDHEN and SYDVKM. CDR3 residues: CASSFSGPGDTQYF. As DNA, the CDR3 is TGTGCCAGCAGTTTTAGCGGGCCAGGGGATACGCAGTATTTT.

The chain joins TRBV29-1 to TRBJ2-3; D is unresolved. Germline CDR1 and CDR2: SQVTM and ANQGSEA. V lost 6 bases and J 3 bases, leaving 10 bases between the germline ends. CDR3 size: 12 residues. CDR3 amino acids: CSVLHQTDTQYF. The CDR3 DNA sequence: TGCAGCGTGCTGCACCAGACAGATACGCAGTATTTT.

The chain links TRBV7-2 to TRBJ2-2; D call uncertain. V shed 3 bases and J shed 2 bases, with 4 bases lying between them. The CDR3 is 13 residues long. Germline values: CDR1 SGHTA, CDR2 FQGNSA. CDR3 nucleotides: TGTGCCAGCAGCTTGAGAAACACCGGGGAGCTGTTTTTT. This encodes CASSLRNTGELFF.

V usage is TRBV24-1 and J usage is TRBJ2-5; D may be TRBD2 (6 bases). Trimming took off 8 bases at V and 4 bases at J, with 13 bases between the two ends. Per the germline V gene, CDR1 is KGHDR and CDR2 is SFDVKD. The CDR3 loop spans 13 amino acids. The CDR3, as DNA: TGTGCCACCAAAGGCGGGGTCCCAGAGACCCAGTACTTC. It yields the protein CATKGGVPETQYF.